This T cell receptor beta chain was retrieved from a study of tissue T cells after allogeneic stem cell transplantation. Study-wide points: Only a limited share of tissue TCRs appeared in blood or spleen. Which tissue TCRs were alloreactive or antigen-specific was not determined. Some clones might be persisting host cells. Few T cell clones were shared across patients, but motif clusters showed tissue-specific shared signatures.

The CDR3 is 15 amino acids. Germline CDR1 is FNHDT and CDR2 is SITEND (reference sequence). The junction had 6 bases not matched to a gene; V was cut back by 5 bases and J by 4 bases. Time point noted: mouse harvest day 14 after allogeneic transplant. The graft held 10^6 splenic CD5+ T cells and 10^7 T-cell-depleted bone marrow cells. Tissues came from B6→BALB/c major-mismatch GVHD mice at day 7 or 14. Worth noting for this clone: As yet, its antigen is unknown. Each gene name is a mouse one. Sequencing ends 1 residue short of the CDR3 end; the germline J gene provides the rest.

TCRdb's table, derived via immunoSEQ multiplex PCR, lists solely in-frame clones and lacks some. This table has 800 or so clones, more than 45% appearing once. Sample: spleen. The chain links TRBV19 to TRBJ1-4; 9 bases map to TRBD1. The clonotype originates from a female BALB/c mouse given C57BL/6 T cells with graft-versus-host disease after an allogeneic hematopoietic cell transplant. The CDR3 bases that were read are TGTGCCAGCAGCCCCGGGACAGGGAGCAACGAAAGATTATTT. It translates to CASSPGTGSNERLF. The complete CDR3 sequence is CASSPGTGSNERLFF.